This TCR beta chain originates from a study of CXCR3-negative and CXCR3-positive naive CD8 T cells (dated by TCRdb to the late 2010s). General notes on the study: In total, some 140 million TRB reads were obtained, which works out to roughly 1.5 +/- 0.3 million reads per library. Diversity and physicochemical repertoire analyses were performed on around ten donors pooled from two independent experiments. The TRBV-TRBJ cluster analysis covered naive subsets from 5 donors and memory cells from 3 donors. What the research found in general, with its limitations: TRBV-TRBJ usage was similar between naive CXCR3-negative and CXCR3-positive cells from the same donor, while memory cells showed distinct patterns. Because surface CD5, which is linked to self-reactivity in mice, was comparable between the naive subsets, TCR interaction strength was also inferred from the physicochemical properties of TRB CDR3s. TRB CDR3s from CXCR3-positive naive cells showed higher hydrophobicity (lower Kidera factor 4), lower energy, and higher strength and volume indices than CXCR3-negative naive cells. Repertoire diversity was comparably high in both naive subsets but much lower in memory CD8+ T cells. Freshly isolated PBMCs were used for most assays because CXCR3 expression partially decreased after cryopreservation.

The data were produced on a NextSeq 550. The Human TCR Profiling Kit (MiLaboratory) was used to make UMI-labeled 5' RACE TRB cDNA libraries. cDNA synthesis used the entire amount of extracted RNA, and PCR amplification then used the entire amount of cDNA produced. Libraries were prepared in parallel with an identical number of PCR cycles. The authors' analysis ran thus. With a requirement of at least two reads per UMI, MIGEC and MiXCR extracted about 50,000 +/- 10,000 unique UMI-labeled TRB cDNA molecules per library. Each library averaged about 40,000 +/- 10,000 functional in-frame TRB CDR3 nucleotide clonotypes without stop codons. After downsampling to 5000 UMI-labeled TRB molecules per sample, diversity metrics such as normalized Shannon-Wiener and Chao1 were calculated in VDJtools. VDJtools was used to calculate clonotype-size-weighted physicochemical properties of the central five CDR3 residues, namely interaction energy, strength, volume and Kidera factor 4. TCRdb reprocessed the reads into one record per CDR3 protein sequence, lacking DNA. The V and J calls reflect TCRdb's pipeline rather than the authors' work. This sample's listing comprises about 150,000 distinct CDR3 sequences. The ten largest clonotypes hold roughly 0.28% of the sample.

Each CD8+ T cell subset was flow-sorted in triplicate, with roughly 330,000 cells per subset placed directly into RLT lysis buffer. Naive CD8+ T cells were defined stringently as CD45RO-CCR7+CD27+CD95- to exclude memory contaminants. Peripheral blood mononuclear cells were isolated from buffy coats using standard density gradient centrifugation. A FACSAria III was used to flow-sort naive CXCR3-negative and CXCR3-positive CD8+ T cells. Total RNA was extracted from sorted cells using an RNeasy Mini Kit. Comment on this clonotype: Its recognized antigen is unknown.

According to the germline V gene (reference sequence), CDR1 reads LNHDA and CDR2 reads SQIVND. The CDR3 runs 15 amino acids, cysteine and phenylalanine included. There is no recorded DNA. The V and J genes are TRBV19 and TRBJ2-1; the D gene TCRdb calls, TRBD2, cannot be checked with no DNA. The sequence came from a human donor in good health. Some clones in this sample may be carry-over from other donors' samples. Input material: naive CXCR3+ CD8+ T cells from blood. The cell subset or site label of this sample denotes: CD45RO-CCR7+CD27+CD95- naive CD8+ T cells expressing CXCR3 (TNR3+). Here the CDR3 is given as CASSLRREYAPEQFF.